The rows below give T cell receptor beta chains drawn from one sample of a study of human T cells and chemical hapten exposure. TCRdb reprocessed the RACE reads with MiXCR, giving one entry per CDR3 protein. Of about 70,000 distinct CDR3 sequences in the sample, roughly 8.5% are singletons; the top ten hold around 3.6%. The material sequenced was whole blood, taken in connection with sensitization to the hapten diphenylcyclopropenone (DPC). The receptors derive from a woman aged 45-65 years with alopecia areata. Some clones in this sample may be carry-over from other donors' samples. Both conserved end residues are part of each CDR3. D genes are given only for firm matches. Clone size is not always given. Where it is, it says once, few, many or a class for expanded clones.

v_call,clone_size,d_call,j_call,cdr3_nt,cdr3_aa
TRBV20-1,few,TRBD1,TRBJ2-3,TGCAGTGCTGACAGGGTTAGGACAGCCGTAACTAGCACAGATACGCAGTATTTT,CSADRVRTAVTSTDTQYF
TRBV2,.,.,TRBJ1-1,TGTGCCAGCAGTGAGGGCAGAATGAACACTGAAGCTTTCTTT,CASSEGRMNTEAFF
TRBV7-2,many,.,TRBJ1-5,TGTGCCAGCAGCTTGGAGAGGGGTCAGCCCCAGCATTTT,CASSLERGQPQHF
TRBV6-2/TRBV6-3,few,.,TRBJ1-1,TGTGCCAGCAGCCGCGCGGGGACACTCATCGGAAGCGAAGCTTTCTTT,CASSRAGTLIGSEAFF
TRBV7-9,.,.,TRBJ1-3,TGTGCCAGCAGCGATGGGATATGGGACACGGGAAACACCATATATTTT,CASSDGIWDTGNTIYF
TRBV7-8,.,.,TRBJ1-1,TGTGCCAGCAGCTTAGGCCCCCCCGGGACCCTGGGCACTGAAGCTTTCTTT,CASSLGPPGTLGTEAFF
TRBV7-8,few,.,TRBJ1-1,TGTGCCAGCAGCGTCCGGGACTCCAACACTGAAGCTTTCTTT,CASSVRDSNTEAFF
TRBV18,many,.,TRBJ1-3,TGTGCCAGCTCTGGGGAAATCAGAAACACCATATATTTT,CASSGEIRNTIYF
TRBV6-5,.,.,TRBJ2-2,TGTGCCAGCTCATCCCTAGCCGTTGGGAGTGACACCGGGGAGCTGTTTTTT,CASSSLAVGSDTGELFF
TRBV10-3,.,.,TRBJ2-2,TGTGCCATCAGTGAGTGGAGGGGGAGAACCGGGGAGCTGTTTTTT,CAISEWRGRTGELFF
TRBV2,many,.,TRBJ1-6,TGTGCCAGCAGTGACTCACCCCTCCACTTT,CASSDSPLHF
TRBV5-1,few,.,TRBJ2-5,TGCGCCAGCAGCTTGGTGGAGACCCAGTACTTC,CASSLVETQYF
TRBV14,few,.,TRBJ2-1,TGTGCCAGCAGCCTTTTCAGCATGAAGTTCTTC,CASSLFSMKFF
TRBV5-1,many,.,TRBJ1-1,TGCGCCAGCAGCTTTAAAGGAGGGACTGAAGCTTTCTTT,CASSFKGGTEAFF
TRBV20-1,.,TRBD1,TRBJ2-4,TGCAGTGCCCGCGGGACAGGGGCTCACAAAAACATTCAGTACTTC,CSARGTGAHKNIQYF
TRBV28,.,.,TRBJ2-6,TGTGCCAGCAGTCCCCAGACACGATCTGGGGCCAACGTCCTGACTTTC,CASSPQTRSGANVLTF
TRBV20-1,.,.,TRBJ1-2,TGCAGTGCTAGAGGACAGCCCTATGTTGGCTACACCTTC,CSARGQPYVGYTF
TRBV27,many,TRBD2,TRBJ2-3,TGTGCCAGCAGTCCCAATTTTTGGCTAGCGGGAGGAGGGACAGATACGCAGTATTTT,CASSPNFWLAGGGTDTQYF
TRBV7-9,.,.,TRBJ2-2,TGTGCCAGCAGCTTAGAGGCCGGGGAGCTGTTTTTT,CASSLEAGELFF
TRBV29-1,.,TRBD2,TRBJ2-1,TGCAGCGTTGAACAACTAGCGGATACCTACAATGAGCAGTTCTTC,CSVEQLADTYNEQFF
TRBV6-5,few,TRBD1,TRBJ1-5,TGTGCCAGCAGTTACTCGCAGGGGGGACAGCCCCAGCATTTT,CASSYSQGGQPQHF
TRBV20-1,many,TRBD2,TRBJ2-7,TGCAGTGCTAGAGTCCCCCGGGCGGGAGTCAACGAGCAGTACTTC,CSARVPRAGVNEQYF
TRBV27,.,TRBD1,TRBJ2-7,TGTGCCAGCAGTTTATCGGCACCTACAGGGGTACCTTGGGCTGGCTACGAGCAGTACTTC,CASSLSAPTGVPWAGYEQYF
TRBV5-1,many,.,TRBJ2-7,TGCGCCAGCAGAGACGGCAGCTCCTACGAGCAGTACTTC,CASRDGSSYEQYF
TRBV2,few,.,TRBJ2-5,TGTGCCAGCAGTTCCGGGGTACAAGAGACCCAGTACTTC,CASSSGVQETQYF
TRBV29-1,many,TRBD2,TRBJ2-1,TGCAGCATGTCCAGCGGGGGAGATCCCTACAATGAGCAGTTCTTC,CSMSSGGDPYNEQFF
TRBV12-3/TRBV12-4,.,.,TRBJ2-1,TGTGCCAGCAGTCCCTCGAGGATCCTCACGGGGTTCTTC,CASSPSRILTGFF
TRBV6-6,many,.,TRBJ1-1,TGTGCCAGCAGTTACCGCTCAGCTTTCTTT,CASSYRSAFF
TRBV27,.,.,TRBJ2-3,TGTGCCGTCTGGGCCACAGATACGCAGTATTTT,CAVWATDTQYF
TRBV6-5,.,.,TRBJ1-1,TGTGCCAGCAGCCCCCCCGGGCCGGCGACCACTGAAGCTTTCTTT,CASSPPGPATTEAFF
TRBV12-3/TRBV12-4,many,.,TRBJ2-6,TGTGCCAGCAGTTTCCTATTCTCTGGGGCCAACGTCCTGACTTTC,CASSFLFSGANVLTF
TRBV20-1,.,.,TRBJ1-5,TGCAGTGCTAGAGAAAGGGATCAGCCCCAGCATTTT,CSARERDQPQHF
TRBV5-1,.,.,TRBJ1-5,TGCGCCAGCAGCTTGGTTCCAGGGGAAGCTCAGCCCCAGCATTTT,CASSLVPGEAQPQHF
TRBV7-2,many,.,TRBJ1-1,TGTGCCAGCACCCCTCTTTATATCACTGAAGCTTTCTTT,CASTPLYITEAFF
TRBV9,.,.,TRBJ1-2,TGTGCCAGCAGCCCCCGGACGGGAGCTAACTATGGCTACACCTTC,CASSPRTGANYGYTF
TRBV6-6,.,TRBD1,TRBJ1-5,TGTGCCAGTTCGGTGTCAGGGACAGGGACCCAGCATTTT,CASSVSGTGTQHF
TRBV27,.,.,TRBJ2-7,TGTGCCAGCAGAGGGACGGTTACCCTGCAGGGGAGTCAGTACGAGCAGTACTTC,CASRGTVTLQGSQYEQYF
TRBV12-3/TRBV12-4,many,TRBD2,TRBJ2-3,TGTGCCAGCAGCCCCCTCCGAGGGAGGGCCAATCGAGCAGATACGCAGTATTTT,CASSPLRGRANRADTQYF
TRBV2,.,.,TRBJ2-2,TGTGCCTGTACGCAATCCACCGGGGAGCTGTTTTTT,CACTQSTGELFF
TRBV2,many,TRBD1,TRBJ2-2,TGTGCCAGCAGTGGAAATGCAGGGGGAAACGGGGAGCTGTTTTTT,CASSGNAGGNGELFF
TRBV6-5,.,.,TRBJ1-1,TGTGCCAGCAGTTACGAAAGGGAAGTAGCTGAAGCTTTCTTT,CASSYEREVAEAFF
TRBV18,few,.,TRBJ1-1,TGTGCCAGCTCACCCTTTACGACTGAAGCTTTCTTT,CASSPFTTEAFF
TRBV5-1,few,.,TRBJ1-1,TGCGCCAGCAGCTTTGGCGGGGCTACTGGGAACACTGAAGCTTTCTTT,CASSFGGATGNTEAFF